Listed below are T cell receptor beta chains from one sample, sequenced in a study of response to subunit inactivated influenza vaccine. TCRdb recomputed calls from the RT-PCR reads with MiXCR, one row per CDR3 protein. The table lists about 700,000 distinct CDR3 sequences, approximately 14% of them singletons. The starting material was PBMCs from blood, obtained 11 to 12 days after vaccination. These receptors all come from a man aged 50-59 years who received an inactivated influenza vaccine. Each CDR3 is given with its conserved first and last residue. Each record gives: clone size, V gene, D gene, J gene, CDR3 protein, CDR3 DNA. A D gene is named only where the DNA matches it firmly. Not all rows give a size; the values are once, few, many and, for expanded clones, a class.

.,TRBV12-3/TRBV12-4,TRBD2,TRBJ2-1,CASSLPSGVRDEQFF,TGTGCCAGCAGTTTACCCAGCGGGGTACGGGATGAGCAGTTCTTC
.,TRBV3-1,TRBD1,TRBJ1-1,CASSHQDREGEAFF,TGTGCCAGCAGCCACCAGGACAGGGAAGGTGAAGCTTTCTTT
.,TRBV7-9,.,TRBJ1-2,CASSPTQGSGYTF,TGTGCCAGCAGCCCGACCCAGGGCTCTGGCTACACCTTC
.,TRBV3-1,TRBD1,TRBJ2-1,CASSHRTGTYNEQFF,TGTGCCAGCAGCCACCGGACAGGGACATACAATGAGCAGTTCTTC
few,TRBV6-1,.,TRBJ2-1,CASSGELRGSYNEQFF,TGTGCCAGCAGTGGGGAGCTGCGCGGCTCCTACAATGAGCAGTTCTTC
.,TRBV25-1,TRBD1,TRBJ2-7,CASSEGTGAYEQYF,TGTGCCAGCAGTGAAGGTACAGGGGCCTACGAGCAGTACTTC
few,TRBV6-5,.,TRBJ2-3,CASSYSGTDTQYF,TGTGCCAGCAGTTACTCGGGCACAGATACGCAGTATTTT
.,TRBV5-1,.,TRBJ2-5,CASSLEKTETQYF,TGCGCCAGCAGCTTGGAGAAGACAGAGACCCAGTACTTC
.,TRBV20-1,.,TRBJ2-6,CSASEFGRSPSGANVLTF,TGCAGTGCTAGCGAATTTGGGCGTTCCCCTTCTGGGGCCAACGTCCTGACTTTC
.,TRBV28,.,TRBJ2-3,CAIGRGIAADTQYF,TGTGCCATCGGACGGGGGATCGCCGCAGATACGCAGTATTTT
.,TRBV29-1,.,TRBJ2-7,CSVTPSAGTPQYF,TGCAGCGTTACACCTTCCGCGGGGACGCCGCAGTACTTC
few,TRBV20-1,.,TRBJ1-1,CSAKRGGSGIPEAFF,TGCAGTGCCAAACGTGGGGGGAGTGGAATCCCTGAAGCTTTCTTT
few,TRBV14,.,TRBJ1-6,CASSQDVAIGRYNSPLHF,TGTGCCAGCAGCCAAGATGTCGCGATAGGACGCTATAATTCACCCCTCCACTTT
.,TRBV4-1,.,TRBJ1-4,CASRQDGTNGKLFF,TGCGCCAGCAGACAGGATGGCACTAATGGAAAACTGTTTTTT
.,TRBV6-2/TRBV6-3,TRBD2,TRBJ2-2,CASSSGTSGTSTGELFF,TGTGCCAGCAGTTCCGGGACTAGCGGGACCTCGACCGGGGAGCTGTTTTTT
.,TRBV6-2/TRBV6-3,.,TRBJ1-6,CAGALPRGGGNSPLHF,TGTGCCGGCGCACTACCACGGGGGGGTGGTAATTCACCCCTCCACTTT
few,TRBV29-1,.,TRBJ2-2,CSAAEGLTPGELFF,TGCAGCGCAGCCGAGGGACTTACCCCCGGGGAGCTGTTTTTT
.,TRBV29-1,.,TRBJ2-1,CSVERGDVYNEQFF,TGCAGCGTTGAAAGGGGGGACGTCTACAATGAGCAGTTCTTC
.,TRBV5-1,.,TRBJ2-3,CASSPTPLHQGYF,TGCGCCAGCAGCCCGACCCCTCTCCATCAGGGGTATTTT
few,TRBV6-1,.,TRBJ2-5,CASRDPGQRETQYF,TGTGCCAGCAGGGATCCGGGCCAACGAGAGACCCAGTACTTC
few,TRBV28,TRBD2,TRBJ2-2,CASSFVWRAPSGRSAGELFF,TGTGCCAGCAGTTTTGTGTGGCGGGCTCCGAGCGGGAGGTCGGCCGGGGAGCTGTTTTTT
many,TRBV9,.,TRBJ2-1,CASSERGVSYNEQFF,TGTGCCAGCAGCGAGAGGGGGGTCTCCTACAATGAGCAGTTCTTC
.,TRBV11-2,.,TRBJ1-5,CASSLVSDQPQHF,TGTGCCAGCAGCTTAGTATCAGATCAGCCCCAGCATTTT
few,TRBV5-1,.,TRBJ1-1,CASSWDSLNTEAFF,TGCGCCAGCAGCTGGGATAGTTTGAACACTGAAGCTTTCTTT
.,TRBV21-1,.,TRBJ2-3,CASSNGASPPSTDTQYF,TGTGCCAGCAGCAATGGGGCATCACCTCCTAGCACAGATACGCAGTATTTT
few,TRBV7-9,TRBD1,TRBJ2-3,CASSLGQGNPGDTQYF,TGTGCCAGCAGCTTAGGACAGGGGAACCCGGGAGATACGCAGTATTTT
few,TRBV6-1,.,TRBJ1-1,CASRTPTMNTEAFF,TGTGCCAGCCGAACCCCCACAATGAACACTGAAGCTTTCTTT
once,TRBV6-2/TRBV6-3,.,TRBJ2-7,CASSYSTGGTYEQYF,TGTGCCAGCAGTTACTCGACCGGGGGAACCTACGAGCAGTACTTC
.,TRBV10-3,.,TRBJ2-1,CAIKEVNEQFF,TGTGCCATCAAAGAGGTAAATGAGCAGTTCTTC
few,TRBV6-5,.,TRBJ2-4,CASSYSGGIAKNIQYF,TGTGCCAGCAGTTACTCGGGGGGAATAGCCAAAAACATTCAGTACTTC
.,TRBV13,.,TRBJ1-4,CASSSGENEKLFF,TGTGCCAGCAGCTCAGGGGAAAATGAAAAACTGTTTTTT
.,TRBV24-1,TRBD2,TRBJ2-3,CATSESGGAADTQYF,TGTGCCACCAGCGAGAGCGGGGGGGCCGCAGATACGCAGTATTTT
.,TRBV10-3,TRBD2,TRBJ2-3,CAISGTSGSPASTDTQYF,TGTGCCATCAGCGGGACTAGCGGGAGTCCAGCCAGCACAGATACGCAGTATTTT
.,TRBV6-2/TRBV6-3,TRBD1,TRBJ2-7,CASSSPGGLTYEQYF,TGTGCCAGCAGTTCACCAGGGGGCTTAACCTACGAGCAGTACTTC
few,TRBV3-1,TRBD1,TRBJ2-7,CASSRTGFGSSYEQYF,TGTGCCAGCAGTCGGACAGGGTTTGGCAGCTCCTACGAGCAGTACTTC
few,TRBV7-9,.,TRBJ2-7,CASGRAGTYEQYF,TGTGCCAGCGGCAGGGCTGGTACCTACGAGCAGTACTTC
few,TRBV9,TRBD1,TRBJ1-2,CASSPSPGGAGGYTF,TGTGCCAGCAGCCCAAGCCCAGGGGGCGCGGGTGGCTACACCTTC
few,TRBV28,.,TRBJ2-7,CASRTGAGQVYEQYF,TGTGCCAGCAGGACAGGAGCGGGACAGGTCTACGAGCAGTACTTC
.,TRBV4-3,.,TRBJ2-3,CASSQVQAPLTDTQYF,TGCGCCAGCAGCCAAGTTCAAGCGCCCCTCACAGATACGCAGTATTTT
few,TRBV7-9,.,TRBJ2-7,CASSLLEAQVVYEQYF,TGTGCCAGCAGCTTACTGGAGGCGCAGGTGGTTTACGAGCAGTACTTC